This passage covers 19 T cell receptor beta chains from one sample sequenced in a study of blood T cell repertoires in COVID-19. Method: immunoSEQ multiplex PCR; TCRdb's copy keeps in-frame clones and lacks some. Found here are 200,000 or so clones, about 91% of them singletons; the top ten hold under 3%. Sequenced sample: PBMCs or T cells enriched from blood (not recorded which). Receptor source: a woman between 35 and 50 years old with acute COVID-19.

The chain links TRBV6-2 or TRBV6-3 to TRBJ2-7; D might be TRBD1 (6 bases). Germline values: CDR1 MNHEY, CDR2 SVGEGT. V shed 7 bases and J shed 9 bases, with 25 bases lying between them. The CDR3 is 15 residues long. The CDR3 sequence is CASNPTDRLLHGQYF. DNA of the CDR3: TGTGCCAGCAACCCCACCGACAGGCTCCTGCACGGGCAGTACTTC.

This chain connects TRBV6-1 to TRBJ1-2; D possibly corresponds to TRBD1 (5 bases). CDR3 length: 14 residues. CDR1 is MNHNS and CDR2 is SASEGT in the germline V gene. Between the trimmed V and J ends, which lost 2 bases and 6 bases, there was a span of 13 bases. This CDR3 reads CASSELQTGHGYTF. In DNA, the CDR3 is TGTGCCAGCAGTGAACTACAAACAGGTCATGGCTACACCTTC.

V and J are TRBV6-5 and TRBJ1-2, with TRBD1 as a possible D gene (5 bases). The ends were cut back, 5 bases at V and 4 bases at J, with 14 bases in the middle. Germline CDR1 reads MNHEY; CDR2 reads SVGAGI. The CDR3 contains 14 residues. In nucleotides, the CDR3 is TGTGCCAGCAGTACATCCGCGGGGGGCTATGGCTACACCTTC. This translates into CASSTSAGGYGYTF.

The V call is TRBV28, the J call TRBJ1-3; 7 bases map to TRBD1. Looked up from germline, CDR1 is MDHEN and CDR2 is SYDVKM. V dropped 6 bases and J dropped 1; count of bases not matched to a gene: 3. The CDR3 spans 14 residues. This CDR3 reads CASRTGISGNTIYF. The DNA for the CDR3 is TGTGCCAGCAGGACAGGGATATCTGGAAACACCATATATTTT.

The chain carries TRBV19 and TRBJ2-7; D gene unclear. The CDR3 consists of 15 residues. Trimming removed 10 bases from V and 0 bases from J, with 19 bases in between. Per germline, CDR1 LNHDA and CDR2 SQIVND (reference sequence). Here the CDR3 reads CATLVGPPNSYEQYF. The CDR3 DNA reads as TGTGCCACCTTGGTGGGCCCGCCTAACTCCTACGAGCAGTACTTC.

The chain couples TRBV28 to TRBJ2-7; no firm D call. The germline V and J ends were trimmed by 5 bases and 4 bases, with 9 bases remaining between them. The CDR3 is 12 amino acids. CDR1 is MDHEN and CDR2 is SYDVKM in the germline V gene. The CDR3 DNA sequence: TGTGCCAGCAGTCTGAGAGAATACGAGCAGTACTTC. The encoded protein is CASSLREYEQYF.

This clone was picked up one time. J is TRBJ2-5 and V is TRBV12-2; the table's D call TRBD2 went unverified against the DNA. TRBV12-2 is reported as a pseudogene. The CDR3 runs 16 residues. The CDR3 nucleotides read TGTGCAAGTCGCTTAGGGACTAGCGGACGACAAGAGACCCAGTACTTC. Its translation: CASRLGTSGRQETQYF.

This chain uses TRBV13 with TRBJ2-5; 8 bases agree with TRBD1. The CDR3 spans 16 residues. The germline gives CDR1 PRHDT, CDR2 FYEKMQ (reference sequence). V shed 8 bases, J shed 3 bases, and the junction held 14 bases outside the gene matches. The CDR3 DNA reads as TGTGCCAGCTCGTCCCGACAGGGGATAAAGGAAGAGACCCAGTACTTC. This translates into CASSSRQGIKEETQYF.

This clone was observed a handful of times. The chain has TRBV19 and TRBJ2-1, with 13 bases matching TRBD2. This CDR3 has 16 amino acids. CDR1 and CDR2 (germline): LNHDA, SQIVND (reference sequence). V trimming: 3 bases; J trimming: 4 bases; junction bases outside the gene matches: 3. CDR3 sequence reads: CASSMRGLAGYNEQFF. CDR3 DNA sequence: TGTGCCAGTAGTATGAGGGGACTAGCGGGGTACAATGAGCAGTTCTTC.

The chain is built from TRBV4-1 and TRBJ2-3, with TRBD2 matching 9 bases. The CDR3 spans 17 residues. With V trimmed by 0 bases and J by 0 bases, 4 bases remained unmatched. CDR1 and CDR2 (germline): MGHRA, YSYEKL. The CDR3 DNA sequence: TGCGCCAGCAGCCAAGATAGTAGCGGGAGTAGCACAGATACGCAGTATTTT. Amino acids: CASSQDSSGSSTDTQYF.

The chain carries TRBV3-1 (or the pseudogene TRBV3-2) and TRBJ1-4; the D gene is possibly TRBD1 (5 bases). Trimming pared 4 bases from V and 13 bases from J, leaving 16 bases between. CDR1 is LGHDT and CDR2 is YNNKEL in the germline V gene (reference sequence). This CDR3 comprises 13 residues. The DNA of the CDR3 is TGTGCCAGCAGCCTGCAGGAGGGGATCGGACTGTTTTTT. Translated, it gives CASSLQEGIGLFF.

This clone came up a few times. This chain links TRBV6-5 with TRBJ1-1; weak D call: TRBD1 (5 bases). Germline-derived CDR1 and CDR2 are MNHEY and SVGAGI. Trimming left V 6 bases short and J 5 bases short, with 13 bases between. CDR3 size: 13 residues. CDR3 amino acids: CASRKAGGTEAFF. CDR3 in DNA: TGTGCCAGCAGAAAGGCGGGGGGTACTGAAGCTTTCTTT.

This chain connects TRBV19 to TRBJ2-1; TRBD2 agrees at 7 bases. Germline CDR1 LNHDA, CDR2 SQIVND (reference sequence). V gave up 11 bases and J gave up 5 bases; unmatched junction bases: 6. This CDR3 has 12 residues. The CDR3 reads CACGTINNEQFF. The CDR3 DNA follows: TGTGCCTGTGGGACTATCAACAATGAGCAGTTCTTC.

The rearrangement uses TRBV3-1 (or the pseudogene TRBV3-2) and TRBJ2-1; 9 bases line up with TRBD2. This CDR3 spans 16 amino acids. With V trimmed by 2 bases and J by 3 bases, 5 bases remained unmatched. Germline values: CDR1 LGHDT, CDR2 YNNKEL (reference sequence). The CDR3 bases are TGTGCCAGCAGCCAAATTAGCGGGAGTATCTACAATGAGCAGTTCTTC. This encodes CASSQISGSIYNEQFF.

This sequence joins TRBV14 and TRBJ2-5; D is unclear. This CDR3 has 13 amino acids. Germline V gene sequence: CDR1 SGHDN, CDR2 FVKESK. Trimming removed 4 bases from V and 1 base from J, with 7 bases in between. In DNA, the CDR3 is TGTGCCAGCAGCCGGCAAACCCAAGAGACCCAGTACTTC. Translation: CASSRQTQETQYF.

The V call is TRBV9, the J call TRBJ2-1, with D perhaps matching TRBD1 (6 bases). This CDR3 comprises 17 residues. V was clipped by 0 bases and J by 4 bases, with 17 bases between them. The germline V gene encodes CDR1 SGDLS and CDR2 YYNGEE. The CDR3 spells CASSVATGPTLYNEQFF. DNA for the CDR3: TGTGCCAGCAGCGTAGCGACAGGCCCGACCCTATACAATGAGCAGTTCTTC.

V is TRBV6-5 and J is TRBJ1-1; D gene ambiguous. Looked up from germline, CDR1 is MNHEY and CDR2 is SVGAGI. The CDR3 covers 13 residues. V was cut by 7 bases and J by 1 base, with 10 bases left in between. The CDR3 nucleotides are TGTGCCAGCACCCGGGGTAGGAACACTGAAGCTTTCTTT. Its protein is CASTRGRNTEAFF.

J is TRBJ2-1 and V is TRBV6-5; 10 nucleotides align to TRBD1. In germline, CDR1 is MNHEY, CDR2 SVGAGI. There are 15 residues in the CDR3. V shed 6 bases and J 3 bases; nucleotides not matched to a gene: 5. CDR3 bases: TGTGCCAGCAGGACGGACAGGGGGAACTACAATGAGCAGTTCTTC. This encodes CASRTDRGNYNEQFF.

The chain combines TRBV4-1 with TRBJ1-4, with a weak D call TRBD1 (5 bases). This CDR3 is 16 amino acids long. Between the trimmed V and J ends, which lost 0 bases and 6 bases, there was a span of 14 bases. Germline lookup yields CDR1 MGHRA and CDR2 YSYEKL. CDR3 protein: CASSQEDRGGDEKLFF. In DNA form, the CDR3 reads TGCGCCAGCAGCCAAGAGGATCGGGGGGGGGATGAAAAACTGTTTTTT.